This T cell receptor beta chain was captured in a study of blood T cell repertoires in COVID-19. Study as a whole: Researchers got acute and convalescent COVID-19 samples from the United States, Italy and Spain. PBMCs, B-cell-depleted T cells, or T cells were the source of the cDNA or gDNA that made up the material.

The V segment lost 5 bases and the J segment 9 bases; nucleotides outside the gene matches: 12. Germline assignment: CDR1 SGHNT and CDR2 YYREEE (reference sequence). This CDR3 region has 16 residues. Original processing methods: Estimated nucleated cell counts came from reference gene primer amplification. Sequencing used immunoSEQ multiplex PCR; TCRdb keeps in-frame clones, though not all of them. Clone size and V and J calls were adopted from that table, with D and trimming inferred from the DNA. The sample comprises around 13,000 clones, about 80% of which are singletons, and approximately 26% rests with the top ten.

Material: peripheral blood. This sequence originates from a woman aged 60 to 75 with acute or convalescent COVID-19. The V and J genes are TRBV5-4 and TRBJ2-1; the match to TRBD2 covers 12 bases. CDR3 amino acids: CASSPTSGSVGGEQFF. The CDR3 DNA reads as TGTGCCAGCAGTCCGACTAGCGGGAGTGTGGGCGGTGAGCAGTTCTTC.